This entry lists 15 T cell receptor beta chains sequenced from one sample in a study of T cell responses to AZD1222 COVID-19 vaccine. Clones were sequenced by immunoSEQ multiplex PCR, and TCRdb holds only the in-frame ones, with some missing. The sample shows 100,000 to 150,000 clones, around 84% of them seen only once. The sequencing here drew on peripheral blood, taken on day 0 of AZD1222 vaccination. All receptors derive from an adult in good health.

This clone was seen a few times. The gene calls are TRBV5-6 and TRBJ2-3, with D unclear. Germline V gene data show CDR1 as SGHDT and CDR2 as YYEEEE. The CDR3 sequence is 14 residues long. Trimming cost V 0 bases and J 0 bases, with 5 bases left between them. CDR3 coding DNA: TGTGCCAGCAGCTTGGTGGACAGCACAGATACGCAGTATTTT. Translated: CASSLVDSTDTQYF.

The rearrangement links TRBV6-2 or TRBV6-3 to TRBJ2-3; either TRBD1 or TRBD2 may supply D (5 bases each). CDR1 MNHEY and CDR2 SVGEGT come from the germline V gene. There are 16 residues in the CDR3. V lost 5 bases to trimming and J lost 6 bases, with 21 bases between them. The CDR3: CASSTPYEGPADTQYF. The CDR3 DNA reads TGTGCCAGCAGTACCCCTTATGAGGGGCCCGCCGATACGCAGTATTTT.

The V gene is TRBV16, the J gene TRBJ2-1; 12 bases match TRBD2. This CDR3 region has 18 residues. Germline lookup yields CDR1 KGHSY and CDR2 FQNENV. The junction had 3 bases not matched to a gene; V was cut back by 0 bases and J by 0 bases. The CDR3 sequence is CASSQSGTSGLSYNEQFF. The CDR3 DNA reads as TGTGCCAGCAGCCAATCCGGGACTAGCGGGCTCTCCTACAATGAGCAGTTCTTC.

J is TRBJ2-5 and V is TRBV7-6; D gene unclear. V lost 4 bases to trimming and J lost 2 bases, with 14 bases between them. Per germline, CDR1 SGHVS and CDR2 FNYEAQ. CDR3 length: 15 amino acids. In nucleotides, the CDR3 is TGTGCCAGCAGCTCAATAGCCGGTCGTCAAGAGACCCAGTACTTC. Its protein product is CASSSIAGRQETQYF.

The chain links TRBV28 to TRBJ2-3; perhaps TRBD2 as D (6 bases). Trimming took 5 bases from V and 0 from J, leaving 12 bases between them. Germline V gives CDR1 MDHEN, CDR2 SYDVKM. The CDR3 runs to 15 residues. CDR3 in amino acids: CASSRSGVSTDTQYF. The CDR3 nucleotides are TGTGCCAGCAGTCGTAGCGGAGTCAGCACAGATACGCAGTATTTT.

The chain carries TRBV7-3 and TRBJ1-1; perhaps TRBD1 as D (6 bases). Trimming cost V 4 bases and J 1 base, with 13 bases left between them. Germline CDR1 and CDR2: SGHTA and FQGTGA. The CDR3 sequence is 15 residues long. The CDR3 region has the DNA TGTGCCAGCAGCTCGTGGGGGGGCCCGAACACTGAAGCTTTCTTT. Its protein product is CASSSWGGPNTEAFF.

This clone showed up just once. The chain links TRBV27 to TRBJ1-1, with D possibly being TRBD1 (5 bases). This CDR3 region has 14 residues. Trimming cost V 6 bases and J 0 bases, with 11 bases left between them. From germline, CDR1 is MNHEY and CDR2 SMNVEV (reference sequence). CDR3 sequence (DNA): TGTGCCAGCAGGGCAGGGCGGATGAACACTGAAGCTTTCTTT. Translation: CASRAGRMNTEAFF.

The chain recombines TRBV5-1 with TRBJ2-2; either TRBD1 or TRBD2 may supply D (5 bases each). The germline CDR1 and CDR2 sequences are SGHRS and YFSETQ. The CDR3 length is 13 residues. V was trimmed by 3 bases and J by 4 bases, leaving 7 bases between them. The CDR3 loop is CASSWGSTGELFF. In DNA, the CDR3 is TGCGCCAGCAGCTGGGGGTCCACCGGGGAGCTGTTTTTT.

In its sample, this clone was seen once. V usage is TRBV5-1 and J usage is TRBJ2-5, with a tentative D call TRBD2 (6 bases). Trimming shortened V by 0 bases and J by 5 bases, and 14 bases separated the two germline ends. Germline V gene data show CDR1 as SGHRS and CDR2 as YFSETQ. The CDR3 has 15 residues. In nucleotides, the CDR3 is TGCGCCAGCAGCTTGGGTTCGGGGGTATACGAGACCCAGTACTTC. Its protein is CASSLGSGVYETQYF.

The rearrangement links TRBV5-6 to TRBJ1-1; unclear D gene. The length of the CDR3 is 16 residues. In germline, CDR1 is SGHDT, CDR2 YYEEEE. The germline V and J ends were trimmed by 1 base and 0 bases, with 13 bases remaining between them. The CDR3 region is CASSLKVYHLNTEAFF. CDR3 sequence (DNA): TGTGCCAGCAGCTTGAAGGTCTACCATCTGAACACTGAAGCTTTCTTT. Full variable domain (remainder filled in from reference TRBV5-6 and TRBJ1-1): DAGVTQSPTHLIKTRGQQVTLRCSPKSGHDTVSWYQQALGQGPQFIFQYYEEEERQRGNFPDRFSGHQFPNYSSELNVNALLLGDSALYLCASSLKVYHLNTEAFFGQGTRLTVV.

CDR3 in DNA: TGCGCCAGCAGCCAGGCCGGGACTTTCTTTAACTATGGCTACACCTTC. Its translation: CASSQAGTFFNYGYTF. V and J are TRBV4-3 and TRBJ1-2, with a possible D match to TRBD1 (5 bases). Germline CDR1 and CDR2: LGHNA and YSLEER. Trimming took 3 bases from V and 1 from J, leaving 15 bases between them. The CDR3 covers 16 residues.

The chain couples TRBV19 to TRBJ1-2; the D gene is possibly TRBD1 (5 bases). CDR3 size: 13 residues. CDR1 is LNHDA and CDR2 is SQIVND in the germline V gene (reference sequence). V was cut by 0 bases and J by 6 bases, with 8 bases left in between. CDR3 in DNA: TGTGCCAGTAGTATAGAAGACAGTGATGGCTACACCTTC. Translating gives CASSIEDSDGYTF.

This clone has only one observation. The CDR3 sequence is CASSSWGGVPSYNEQFF. CDR3 DNA sequence: TGTGCCAGCAGCTCCTGGGGTGGGGTACCCTCCTACAATGAGCAGTTCTTC. The gene calls are TRBV7-9 and TRBJ2-1; unclear D gene. The V gene lost 4 bases and the J gene lost 0 bases, with 16 bases spanning the gap. The CDR3 spans 17 residues. Germline assignment: CDR1 SEHNR and CDR2 FQNEAQ (reference sequence).

V usage is TRBV6-4 and J usage is TRBJ1-4; D might be TRBD1 (6 bases). Trimming removed 3 bases from V and 0 bases from J, with 20 bases in between. CDR3 size: 19 residues. Germline-derived CDR1 and CDR2 are MRHNA and SNTAGT. CDR3 nucleotides: TGTGCCAGCAGTGAGGGCTTGGGGGGCGCGTTACCAACTAATGAAAAACTGTTTTTT. As protein: CASSEGLGGALPTNEKLFF.

The rearrangement links TRBV5-5 to TRBJ2-1, with no clear D. V was shortened by 4 bases and J by 5 bases, with 4 bases between the two germline ends. This CDR3 has 11 amino acids. Germline V gives CDR1 SGHKS, CDR2 YYEKEE (reference sequence). CDR3 sequence: CASSPHNEQFF. The DNA of the CDR3 is TGTGCCAGCAGCCCCCACAATGAGCAGTTCTTC.